Listed here are 27 T cell receptor beta chains from one sample, sequenced in a study of T cell changes during pregnancy in multiple sclerosis. The data were produced by immunoSEQ multiplex PCR, yet TCRdb's version contains in-frame clones alone and is incomplete. Among over 50,000 clones, 90% were seen once, and the ten largest hold roughly 0.82%. The specimen was peripheral blood, collected in the first trimester of pregnancy. The receptors derive from a female donor in good health, enrolled as a control in a pregnancy study.

The sample holds one count of this clone. Written as DNA, the CDR3 is TGCGCCAGCAGCTTGGACCCGACTAGCGGGATAGAGACCCAGTACTTC. It yields the protein CASSLDPTSGIETQYF. This chain uses TRBV5-1 with TRBJ2-5; 11 nucleotides align to TRBD2. Germline V gene sequence: CDR1 SGHRS, CDR2 YFSETQ. The CDR3 runs 16 residues. V was pared by 0 bases and J by 4 bases, with 5 bases of the junction left unmatched.

The J gene is TRBJ1-2, the V gene TRBV6-1; D is perhaps TRBD1 (5 bases). The germline V gene has CDR1 MNHNS and CDR2 SASEGT. The CDR3 spans 14 residues. The ends were cut back, 2 bases at V and 0 bases at J, with 7 bases in the middle. The CDR3 is CASSETGANYGYTF. CDR3 nucleotides: TGTGCCAGCAGTGAAACGGGGGCTAACTATGGCTACACCTTC.

The chain recombines TRBV2 with TRBJ2-5; 10 bases match TRBD1. CDR3 length equals 15 residues. Germline CDR1 and CDR2: SNHLY and FYNNEI. The J segment lost 4 bases and the V segment lost 5 bases, leaving 7 bases of the junction unmatched. The CDR3 DNA follows: TGTGCCAGCAGTTCCGGGACAGGGGTTCGAGAGACCCAGTACTTC. Translated: CASSSGTGVRETQYF.

This chain uses TRBV5-5 with TRBJ1-1; tentatively, D is TRBD1 (5 bases). Trimming took 3 bases from V and 2 from J, leaving 11 bases between them. Germline-derived CDR1 and CDR2 are SGHKS and YYEKEE (reference sequence). CDR3 length equals 14 residues. The CDR3 DNA reads as TGTGCCAGCAGCTCGCCCGGGGGTAACACTGAAGCTTTCTTT. It codes for CASSSPGGNTEAFF.

The rearrangement joins TRBV4-2 to TRBJ2-1, with 9 bases aligning to TRBD2. With V trimmed by 3 bases and J by 1 base, 4 bases remained unmatched. Germline CDR1 LGHNA, CDR2 YNFKEQ. CDR3 length: 16 amino acids. The CDR3 DNA reads TGTGCCAGCAGCCACCAAGCGGGGGGTTCCTACAATGAGCAGTTCTTC. Translated: CASSHQAGGSYNEQFF.

The rearrangement joins TRBV6-6 to TRBJ1-1, with 7 bases fitting TRBD1. The germline V gene has CDR1 MNHNY and CDR2 SVGAGI (reference sequence). CDR3 length: 15 residues. After removal of 5 bases from V and 5 bases from J, the junction contained 11 bases not matched to a gene. The CDR3: CASSQLRQGLTEAFF. CDR3 nucleotide sequence: TGTGCCAGCAGTCAACTTCGACAGGGTTTGACTGAAGCTTTCTTT.

This sequence joins TRBV27 and TRBJ2-7, with 9 bases matching TRBD1. CDR1 is MNHEY, CDR2 SMNVEV, per germline (reference sequence). Losses at the gene ends were 6 bases for V and 1 base for J; bases not matched to a gene: 4. This CDR3 has 14 residues. The CDR3, as DNA: TGTGCCAGCAGACCGGGACAGGGTTCCTACGAGCAGTACTTC. It is translated as CASRPGQGSYEQYF.

The gene calls are TRBV7-3 and TRBJ1-1, with D possibly matching TRBD1 (5 bases). The germline CDR1 and CDR2 sequences are SGHTA and FQGTGA. The CDR3 totals 14 residues. V lost 2 bases and J lost 1, with 8 bases in between. The CDR3, as DNA: TGTGCCAGCAGCTTAGACAGCTCGAACACTGAAGCTTTCTTT. Amino acids: CASSLDSSNTEAFF.

A few counts support this clone. The V and J genes are TRBV19 and TRBJ1-2, with D possibly matching TRBD1 (5 bases). The germline CDR1 and CDR2 sequences are LNHDA and SQIVND (reference sequence). Trimming took 3 bases from V and 3 from J, leaving 8 bases between them. The CDR3 is 13 amino acids. This CDR3 reads CASSIKTDYGYTF. In DNA form, the CDR3 reads TGTGCCAGTAGTATTAAGACAGACTATGGCTACACCTTC.

The chain links TRBV6-5 to TRBJ1-4; a possible D gene is TRBD1 (5 bases). The germline V and J ends were trimmed by 1 base and 7 bases, with 10 bases remaining between them. The CDR3 runs 14 residues. From germline, CDR1 is MNHEY and CDR2 SVGAGI. In DNA form, the CDR3 reads TGTGCCAGCAGTTACTGGGGGGAAGGTGAAAAACTGTTTTTT. Translated, it gives CASSYWGEGEKLFF.

The chain recombines TRBV10-3 with TRBJ2-7; 8 nucleotides match TRBD2. CDR1 and CDR2 from the germline V gene are ENHRY and SYGVKD. The CDR3 sequence is 15 residues long. J was trimmed by 0 bases and V by 3 bases; bases with no gene match: 4. The CDR3 spells CAISDAGGFSYEQYF. CDR3 DNA: TGTGCCATCAGTGACGCGGGGGGTTTCTCCTACGAGCAGTACTTC.

The rearrangement uses TRBV7-2 and TRBJ1-6; D gene uncertain. CDR1 is SGHTA, CDR2 FQGNSA, per germline. V was trimmed by 4 bases and J by 4 bases, leaving 8 bases between them. The CDR3 has 14 amino acids. The CDR3: CASSSQNYNSPLHF. DNA for the CDR3: TGTGCCAGCAGCTCACAGAATTATAATTCACCCCTCCACTTT.

This chain joins TRBV5-1 and TRBJ1-1; 8 nucleotides align to TRBD1. The CDR3 is 15 amino acids. Trimming removed 5 bases from V and 1 base from J; junction bases left unmatched: 7. The germline V gene encodes CDR1 SGHRS and CDR2 YFSETQ. CDR3 amino acids: CASSFSGTGNTEAFF. As DNA, the CDR3 is TGCGCCAGCAGTTTCTCCGGGACAGGGAACACTGAAGCTTTCTTT.

The chain is built from TRBV7-2 and TRBJ1-2; weak D call: TRBD1 (6 bases). Germline CDR1 and CDR2: SGHTA and FQGNSA. The CDR3 extends over 16 amino acids. Trimming removed 1 base from V and 4 bases from J, with 16 bases in between. DNA of the CDR3: TGTGCCAGCAGCTTAGTGGGGACGGACAGTCCCTATGGCTACACCTTC. Its protein product is CASSLVGTDSPYGYTF.

The gene calls are TRBV18 and TRBJ1-5; 7 positions match TRBD1. V trimming: 3 bases; J trimming: 6 bases; junction bases outside the gene matches: 11. The CDR3 covers 16 residues. In germline, CDR1 is KGHSH, CDR2 LQKENI. As DNA, the CDR3 is TGTGCCAGCTCACCGAATCCAGGGGGAAACGGTCAGCCCCAGCATTTT. Translating it yields CASSPNPGGNGQPQHF.

The chain employs TRBV18 and TRBJ1-2; possible D gene TRBD1, 5 bases. In germline, CDR1 is KGHSH, CDR2 LQKENI. Trimming removed 3 bases from V and 6 bases from J, with 11 bases in between. The CDR3 is 13 amino acids. CDR3 sequence reads: CASSPRAGDGYTF. CDR3 in DNA: TGTGCCAGCTCACCCCGGGCGGGGGATGGCTACACCTTC.

The sample holds one count of this clone. The chain has TRBV9 and TRBJ1-4, with D possibly TRBD1 on 5 matching bases. The V and J ends lost 0 bases and 6 bases respectively, with 12 bases between them. In germline, CDR1 is SGDLS, CDR2 YYNGEE. The CDR3 spans 15 residues. The CDR3 DNA reads as TGTGCCAGCAGCGTAGAATCGGGGGGGGATGAAAAACTGTTTTTT. This encodes CASSVESGGDEKLFF. The full variable domain, rest sourced from reference TRBV9 and TRBJ1-4, is DSGVTQTPKHLITATGQRVTLRCSPRSGDLSVYWYQQSLDQGLQFLIQYYNGEERAKGNILERFSAQQFPDLHSELNLSSLELGDSALYFCASSVESGGDEKLFFGSGTQLSVL.

This rearrangement joins TRBV5-4 to TRBJ1-1, with unresolved D. There are 14 residues in the CDR3. The V gene lost 2 bases and the J gene lost 1 base, with 9 bases spanning the gap. Looked up from germline, CDR1 is SGHNT and CDR2 is YYREEE (reference sequence). The CDR3 sequence is CASSFLGRNTEAFF. CDR3 DNA: TGTGCCAGCAGCTTTCTAGGGAGGAACACTGAAGCTTTCTTT. Filled out from reference TRBV5-4 and TRBJ1-1, the complete variable domain reads ETGVTQSPTHLIKTRGQQVTLRCSSQSGHNTVSWYQQALGQGPQFIFQYYREEENGRGNFPPRFSGLQFPNYSSELNVNALELDDSALYLCASSFLGRNTEAFFGQGTRLTVV.

The chain combines TRBV2 with TRBJ2-3; 11 bases agree with TRBD1. The V gene end was trimmed by 3 bases and the J gene end by 5 bases; junction bases not matched to a gene: 4. CDR1 is SNHLY, CDR2 FYNNEI, per germline. This CDR3 comprises 15 residues. CDR3 bases: TGTGCCAGCAGTGAGGGGACAGGGGGACTAGATACGCAGTATTTT. Translating it yields CASSEGTGGLDTQYF.

This chain links TRBV19 with TRBJ2-2, with 10 bases that match TRBD1. Germline lookup yields CDR1 LNHDA and CDR2 SQIVND (reference sequence). Trimming at V came to 5 bases and at J to 4 bases, leaving 4 bases not matched to a gene. The CDR3 has 15 residues. The CDR3 sequence: CASSLRTGGTGELFF. DNA for the CDR3: TGTGCCAGTAGTCTCAGGACAGGGGGCACCGGGGAGCTGTTTTTT.

The chain carries TRBV4-3 and TRBJ2-6; 10 bases are shared with TRBD1. V lost 5 bases to trimming and J lost 0 bases; unmatched junction nucleotides: 7. CDR1 is LGHNA, CDR2 YSLEER, per germline. The CDR3 runs to 18 residues. The CDR3 region has the DNA TGCGCCAGCAGCTACGACAGGGGGCTCCCCTCTGGGGCCAACGTCCTGACTTTC. Its protein product is CASSYDRGLPSGANVLTF.

J is TRBJ2-2 and V is TRBV7-3, with 8 bases matching TRBD2. After removal of 1 base from V and 7 bases from J, the junction contained 5 bases not matched to a gene. This CDR3 spans 15 amino acids. Germline CDR1 is SGHTA and CDR2 is FQGTGA. CDR3 bases: TGTGCCAGCAGCTTAAGCGGGGGGCGCCGCGGGGAGCTGTTTTTT. Its translation: CASSLSGGRRGELFF.

This chain uses TRBV7-2 with TRBJ1-2; tentative D call: TRBD1 (6 bases). Germline V gives CDR1 SGHTA, CDR2 FQGNSA. The V and J ends lost 2 bases and 7 bases respectively, with 23 bases between them. The CDR3 is made up of 17 amino acids. The DNA of the CDR3 is TGTGCCAGCAGCTTACGGCCTAGGCAGGGGCAAGGCGGTGGCTACACCTTC. Amino acid sequence: CASSLRPRQGQGGGYTF.

This chain uses TRBV5-1 with TRBJ2-5; maybe TRBD2 (6 bases). The CDR3 contains 15 residues. Trimming took off 0 bases at V and 2 bases at J, with 11 bases between the two ends. Germline V lookup: CDR1 SGHRS, CDR2 YFSETQ. In DNA, the CDR3 is TGCGCCAGCAGCTTGGCGGGGACTCAACAAGAGACCCAGTACTTC. Protein sequence: CASSLAGTQQETQYF.

V gene TRBV19 combines with J gene TRBJ2-7; TRBD1 is a possible D gene (6 bases). This CDR3 is built from 14 residues. CDR1 and CDR2 (germline): LNHDA, SQIVND (reference sequence). Deletions cut 1 base from V and 4 bases from J, with 11 bases between. DNA of the CDR3: TGTGCCAGTAGTATAGCGGGCAGGGGATACGAGCAGTACTTC. Translated, it gives CASSIAGRGYEQYF. The full variable domain, with the rest looked up from reference TRBV19 and TRBJ2-7, is DGGITQSPKYLFRKEGQNVTLSCEQNLNHDAMYWYRQDPGQGLRLIYYSQIVNDFQKGDIAEGYSVSREKKESFPLTVTSAQKNPTAFYLCASSIAGRGYEQYFGPGTRLTVT.

The rearrangement joins TRBV15 to TRBJ2-3, with 9 bases matching TRBD2. The CDR3 has 15 residues. J lost 0 bases, V lost 5 bases, and 3 bases had no gene match. CDR1 is LNHNV and CDR2 is YYDKDF in the germline V gene (reference sequence). This chain's CDR3 is CATSAGLASTDTQYF. The CDR3 coding sequence is TGTGCCACCAGCGCAGGACTAGCGAGCACAGATACGCAGTATTTT.

The V gene is TRBV4-2, the J gene TRBJ1-2; D possibly corresponds to TRBD1 (6 bases). The germline V gene encodes CDR1 LGHNA and CDR2 YNFKEQ. The CDR3 runs to 15 residues. V shed 0 bases and J shed 4 bases, with 12 bases lying between them. Here the CDR3 reads CASSQDVRGSYGYTF. CDR3 in DNA: TGTGCCAGCAGCCAAGATGTAAGGGGGAGCTATGGCTACACCTTC.